Shown below are 27 T cell receptor beta chains from a single sample sequenced in a study of T cell responses to AZD1222 COVID-19 vaccine. Measured with immunoSEQ multiplex PCR; TCRdb has only the in-frame clones, and not every one. Altogether approximately 110,000 clones are present, more than 70% being singletons, with the ten largest covering 4% to 5.5%. The sample here was peripheral blood, taken on day 0 of AZD1222 vaccination. The source is an adult in good health.

V usage is TRBV11-2 and J usage is TRBJ1-5, with TRBD1 as a possible D gene (5 bases). Germline V lookup: CDR1 SGHAT, CDR2 FQNNGV. This CDR3 has 14 residues. V was clipped by 5 bases and J by 4 bases, with 12 bases between them. The CDR3 region has the DNA TGTGCCAGCAGCCTCTTAGGGGAGAATCAGCCCCAGCATTTT. Protein: CASSLLGENQPQHF.

The rearrangement uses TRBV11-1 and TRBJ2-5; TRBD2 agrees at 14 bases. The CDR3 has 16 amino acids. Trimming at V came to 4 bases and at J to 3 bases, leaving 4 bases not matched to a gene. The V gene's germline CDR1 is SGHAT and CDR2 FQDESV (reference sequence). CDR3: CASSSGTSGGKETQYF. The CDR3 DNA reads TGTGCCAGCAGCTCTGGGACTAGCGGGGGCAAAGAGACCCAGTACTTC.

V gene TRBV4-1 combines with J gene TRBJ2-7; possibly TRBD2 for D (6 bases). The V gene lost 2 bases and the J gene lost 5 bases, with 16 bases spanning the gap. CDR3 length: 15 amino acids. The germline CDR1 and CDR2 sequences are MGHRA and YSYEKL. The CDR3: CASSQFLALGNEQYF. The CDR3 region has the DNA TGCGCCAGCAGCCAATTTCTAGCGCTGGGTAACGAGCAGTACTTC.

The chain uses TRBV27 and TRBJ2-3; 10 bases map to TRBD1. The CDR3 has 16 residues. J was trimmed by 8 bases and V by 0 bases; bases with no gene match: 8. CDR1 MNHEY and CDR2 SMNVEV come from the germline V gene (reference sequence). CDR3 nucleotides: TGTGCCAGCAGTTTATCGATCGACAGGGGGCGGGGTACGCAGTATTTT. It is translated as CASSLSIDRGRGTQYF.

The V call is TRBV7-2, the J call TRBJ2-7; tentatively, D is TRBD1 or TRBD2 (6 bases each). The V end lost 3 bases, the J end lost 7 bases, and 16 bases lay between the germline ends. Germline V lookup: CDR1 SGHTA, CDR2 FQGNSA. The CDR3 length is 14 residues. The CDR3 sequence: CASSFGGTMMEQYF. Here the CDR3 DNA reads TGTGCCAGCAGCTTCGGGGGCACCATGATGGAGCAGTACTTC.

This chain connects TRBV6-2 or TRBV6-3 to TRBJ1-4; 7 nucleotides line up with TRBD1. Germline V gene lookup returns CDR1 MNHEY and CDR2 SVGEGT. Germline trimming cut 4 bases from V and 4 bases from J; bases unmatched to any gene: 3. CDR3 size: 14 residues. CDR3 region: CASSSGDSNEKLFF. Written as DNA, the CDR3 is TGTGCCAGCAGTTCCGGGGACAGTAATGAAAAACTGTTTTTT.

This chain uses TRBV6-6 with TRBJ1-2; 7 positions agree with TRBD1. There are 14 residues in the CDR3. Germline values: CDR1 MNHNY, CDR2 SVGAGI (reference sequence). Trimming took 6 bases from V and 4 from J; bases not matched to a gene: 8. CDR3: CASSPTGVLYGYTF. The CDR3 nucleotides are TGTGCCAGCAGCCCCACAGGGGTACTCTATGGCTACACCTTC.

The chain combines TRBV3-1 (or the pseudogene TRBV3-2) with TRBJ2-1, with 7 bases that match TRBD1. Germline V lookup: CDR1 LGHDT, CDR2 YNNKEL (reference sequence). V shed 5 bases, J shed 5 bases, and the junction held 12 bases outside the gene matches. The CDR3 consists of 16 residues. The CDR3 region has the DNA TGTGCCAGCAGCACACACCGGGACAGCGCTAACAATGAGCAGTTCTTC. Amino acids: CASSTHRDSANNEQFF.

This clone was observed once. The rearrangement links TRBV18 to TRBJ1-2; TRBD1 matches at 7 bases. With V trimmed by 3 bases and J by 4 bases, 5 bases remained unmatched. The CDR3 contains 14 residues. Germline assignment: CDR1 KGHSH and CDR2 LQKENI. The CDR3 loop reads CASSPDREGYGYTF. CDR3 in DNA: TGTGCCAGCTCACCTGACAGGGAAGGCTATGGCTACACCTTC.

A word on this clone: Other DNA sequences from this sample encode an identical CDR3 as well. The chain carries TRBV27 and TRBJ1-2; D not resolved. Per germline, CDR1 MNHEY and CDR2 SMNVEV (reference sequence). This CDR3 is 13 amino acids long. V was pared by 6 bases and J by 4 bases, with 12 bases between. The DNA of the CDR3 is TGTGCCAGCAGCCGGGCATTGCCCTATGGCTACACCTTC. It codes for CASSRALPYGYTF.

The chain couples TRBV28 to TRBJ1-3; TRBD1 aligns across 8 bases. V lost 6 bases, J lost 3 bases, and 4 bases stayed unmatched. This CDR3 spans 14 amino acids. The germline V gene has CDR1 MDHEN and CDR2 SYDVKM. CDR3 loop: CASRLTGVGNTIYF. The CDR3 nucleotides are TGTGCCAGCAGGTTGACAGGGGTTGGAAACACCATATATTTT.

The V call is TRBV7-6, the J call TRBJ1-1; 11 nucleotides line up with TRBD1. The J segment lost 5 bases and the V segment lost 1 base, leaving 3 bases of the junction unmatched. In germline, CDR1 is SGHVS, CDR2 FNYEAQ. The CDR3 sequence is 15 residues long. This CDR3 is CASSLVRDRGTEAFF. In nucleotides, the CDR3 is TGTGCCAGCAGCTTAGTCCGGGACAGGGGGACTGAAGCTTTCTTT.

This sequence joins TRBV6-6 and TRBJ1-1, with D hard to call. The CDR3 is 15 residues long. Looked up from germline, CDR1 is MNHNY and CDR2 is SVGAGI (reference sequence). The germline V and J ends were trimmed by 5 bases and 0 bases, with 13 bases remaining between them. The CDR3 DNA reads as TGTGCCAGCAGTCCCTCTATAAGTCTGAACACTGAAGCTTTCTTT. It translates to CASSPSISLNTEAFF.

The chain is built from TRBV5-6 and TRBJ1-5; D may be TRBD1 (6 bases). This CDR3 is 15 amino acids long. Trimming stripped 4 bases from V and 2 bases from J, with 13 bases between. Germline loops: CDR1 SGHDT, CDR2 YYEEEE. CDR3 in DNA: TGTGCCAGCAGCCCGGCGGGGGCGGGCAATCAGCCCCAGCATTTT. Translation: CASSPAGAGNQPQHF. Full variable domain (missing parts from reference TRBV5-6 and TRBJ1-5): DAGVTQSPTHLIKTRGQQVTLRCSPKSGHDTVSWYQQALGQGPQFIFQYYEEEERQRGNFPDRFSGHQFPNYSSELNVNALLLGDSALYLCASSPAGAGNQPQHFGDGTRLSIL.

The V call is TRBV7-8, the J call TRBJ1-2; D unresolved. Germline V lookup: CDR1 SGHVS, CDR2 FQNEAQ. This CDR3 spans 13 amino acids. Trimming cost V 0 bases and J 2 bases, with 4 bases left between them. The CDR3 DNA reads as TGTGCCAGCAGCTTAGCCTGGAACTATGGCTACACCTTC. Amino acids: CASSLAWNYGYTF.

This chain links TRBV6-2 or TRBV6-3 with TRBJ1-2; a possible D gene is TRBD1 (6 bases). CDR1 and CDR2 (germline): MNHEY, SVGEGT. The CDR3 runs to 15 residues. V was clipped by 7 bases and J by 2 bases, with 17 bases between them. In nucleotides, the CDR3 is TGTGCCAGCAACCCAGGGGAAATAGGGAACTATGGCTACACCTTC. Its translation: CASNPGEIGNYGYTF.

The chain couples TRBV28 to TRBJ1-1; a possible D gene is TRBD1 (5 bases). V dropped 3 bases and J dropped 7 bases, with 12 bases sitting between them. The CDR3 length is 13 residues. In germline, CDR1 is MDHEN, CDR2 SYDVKM. CDR3 bases: TGTGCCAGCAGTTTCTTCAGGGAGGGTGAAGCTTTCTTT. As protein: CASSFFREGEAFF.

In this sample, this clone turned up a few times. V usage is TRBV14 and J usage is TRBJ1-6; possibly TRBD1 for D (6 bases). The length of the CDR3 is 14 residues. V gave up 1 base and J gave up 10 bases, with 11 bases separating them. Germline values: CDR1 SGHDN, CDR2 FVKESK. The CDR3 DNA reads as TGTGCCAGCAGCCAAGTAGAGACAGGATCACCCCTCCACTTT. Translated, it gives CASSQVETGSPLHF.

The chain is built from TRBV6-1 and TRBJ1-2, with 8 bases matching TRBD1. V lost 2 bases and J lost 8; bases outside the gene matches: 4. Germline V lookup: CDR1 MNHNS, CDR2 SASEGT. CDR3 length: 13 amino acids. CDR3 nucleotides: TGTGCCAGCAGTGAACAGGGGGCGCGGGGCTACACCTTC. It is translated as CASSEQGARGYTF.

This sequence joins TRBV4-2 and TRBJ1-4; the match to TRBD1 covers 12 bases. Germline V gene sequence: CDR1 LGHNA, CDR2 YNFKEQ. The V gene end was trimmed by 4 bases and the J gene end by 3 bases; junction bases not matched to a gene: 3. This CDR3 has 16 residues. The CDR3 coding sequence is TGTGCCAGCAGCCCGGGACAGGGGGCCGCTAATGAAAAACTGTTTTTT. It encodes CASSPGQGAANEKLFF.

The table lists this clone with many counts. In the same sample, other DNA sequences code for this CDR3. The J gene is TRBJ2-5, the V gene TRBV7-2; D assignment may be TRBD1 or TRBD2 (5 bases each). The CDR3 runs to 13 residues. Germline lookup yields CDR1 SGHTA and CDR2 FQGNSA. V lost 3 bases to trimming and J lost 5 bases, with 10 bases between them. CDR3 nucleotide sequence: TGTGCCAGCAGCTTGGGGGTTGGGGAGACCCAGTACTTC. Amino acids: CASSLGVGETQYF.

The chain links TRBV9 to TRBJ2-1; D not certain. The V gene lost 0 bases and the J gene lost 6 bases, with 10 bases spanning the gap. The CDR3 loop spans 14 amino acids. The V gene's germline CDR1 is SGDLS and CDR2 YYNGEE. CDR3 residues: CASSVELGFNEQFF. The CDR3 coding sequence is TGTGCCAGCAGCGTAGAGTTAGGCTTCAATGAGCAGTTCTTC.

This clone appeared a few times. The chain uses TRBV5-4 and TRBJ1-2; D is possibly TRBD1 (6 bases). Trimming removed 4 bases at V and 4 bases at J, with 20 bases between. Germline V gene lookup returns CDR1 SGHNT and CDR2 YYREEE (reference sequence). This CDR3 contains 16 residues. The CDR3, as DNA: TGTGCCAGCAGCCAGGGGACCGACTCTTTTTTCTATGGCTACACCTTC. It is translated as CASSQGTDSFFYGYTF.

The V call is TRBV6-5, the J call TRBJ1-6, with TRBD1 as a possible D gene (5 bases). The germline V and J ends were trimmed by 2 bases and 12 bases, with 17 bases remaining between them. The germline V gene has CDR1 MNHEY and CDR2 SVGAGI. The CDR3 totals 15 residues. Written as DNA, the CDR3 is TGTGCCAGCAGTTACGCGCCGGGACGGAGTGAACCCCTCCACTTT. Translation: CASSYAPGRSEPLHF.

The chain links TRBV10-3 to TRBJ2-2, with 7 nucleotides matching TRBD2. V shed 7 bases, J shed 3 bases, and the junction held 5 bases outside the gene matches. The germline V gene has CDR1 ENHRY and CDR2 SYGVKD. This CDR3 contains 14 residues. Written as DNA, the CDR3 is TGTGCCATCAATCGGGGAGGGGACACCGGGGAGCTGTTTTTT. This translates into CAINRGGDTGELFF.

The chain couples TRBV27 to TRBJ2-6, with unresolved D. This CDR3 region has 14 residues. Between the trimmed V and J ends, which lost 5 bases and 0 bases, there was a span of 5 bases. Looked up from germline, CDR1 is MNHEY and CDR2 is SMNVEV (reference sequence). The CDR3 region is CASSARSGANVLTF. The CDR3 nucleotides read TGTGCCAGCAGTGCACGCTCTGGGGCCAACGTCCTGACTTTC.

This sequence joins TRBV6-2 or TRBV6-3 and TRBJ2-2; no definite D call. V was shortened by 6 bases and J by 4 bases, with 9 bases between the two germline ends. This CDR3 has 13 amino acids. CDR1 and CDR2 (germline): MNHEY, SVGEGT. CDR3 protein: CASSLDLTGELFF. As DNA, the CDR3 is TGTGCCAGCAGCCTTGACCTCACCGGGGAGCTGTTTTTT.